Each of the 16 T cell receptor beta chains below was sequenced from the same sample in a study of blood T cell repertoires in COVID-19. Sequenced by immunoSEQ multiplex PCR; TCRdb stores in-frame clones only, minus some. The data show some 150,000 clones, around 85% seen once. Sequencing was done on a sample of peripheral blood. These receptors were taken from a woman aged 60-75 years with COVID-19, enrolled during active disease.

J is TRBJ2-7 and V is TRBV10-3; 11 bases are a match to TRBD1. Germline CDR1 reads ENHRY; CDR2 reads SYGVKD. This CDR3 has 17 residues. V lost 7 bases and J lost 5; bases outside the gene matches: 16. Here the CDR3 reads CAIKNSRDRGNSHEQYF. The CDR3 DNA sequence: TGTGCCATCAAAAACTCGAGGGACAGGGGGAATAGCCACGAGCAGTACTTC.

The chain employs TRBV27 and TRBJ2-2; 9 bases line up with TRBD1. After removal of 6 bases from V and 4 bases from J, the junction contained 9 bases not matched to a gene. This CDR3 is built from 16 residues. Germline assignment: CDR1 MNHEY and CDR2 SMNVEV (reference sequence). CDR3 bases: TGTGCCAGCAGGTCGGCGGGACAGGGATTCACCGGGGAGCTGTTTTTT. Amino acid sequence: CASRSAGQGFTGELFF.

J is TRBJ1-1 and V is TRBV5-5; a weak D match, TRBD1 (5 bases). The germline V and J ends were trimmed by 4 bases and 1 base, with 14 bases remaining between them. The CDR3 spans 15 residues. In germline, CDR1 is SGHKS, CDR2 YYEKEE (reference sequence). The DNA for the CDR3 is TGTGCCAGCAGCGCCGACCAGGGCGAGAACACTGAAGCTTTCTTT. Protein: CASSADQGENTEAFF.

This clone was detected only a few times. The rearrangement links TRBV28 to TRBJ1-2; 7 bases fit TRBD1. The CDR3 consists of 14 residues. The junction had 8 bases not matched to a gene; V was cut back by 2 bases and J by 8 bases. Per the germline V gene, CDR1 is MDHEN and CDR2 is SYDVKM. The CDR3 reads CASSLDREDRGYTF. The CDR3 DNA follows: TGTGCCAGCAGTTTAGACAGGGAAGATCGCGGCTACACCTTC.

The chain is built from TRBV30 and TRBJ1-1; D not certain. CDR1 is GTSNPN, CDR2 SVGIG, per germline (reference sequence). The V and J ends lost 7 bases and 7 bases respectively, with 13 bases between them. This CDR3 has 11 amino acids. CDR3 protein: CAYTRRDEAFF. The CDR3 DNA is TGTGCCTACACGCGGCGGGATGAAGCTTTCTTT.

The chain recombines TRBV12-3 or TRBV12-4 with TRBJ2-7; 11 nucleotides match TRBD1. Germline trimming cut 6 bases from V and 5 bases from J; bases unmatched to any gene: 3. The CDR3 is made up of 13 amino acids. For the CDR3, the DNA is TGTGCCAGCAGCCGGACAGGGGGCAACGAGCAGTACTTC. It encodes CASSRTGGNEQYF.

The chain uses TRBV6-5 and TRBJ2-4; 7 bases are shared with TRBD2. The CDR3 extends over 15 amino acids. Germline V lookup: CDR1 MNHEY, CDR2 SVGAGI. Trimming took 2 bases from V and 2 from J; bases not matched to a gene: 3. CDR3 in DNA: TGTGCCAGCAGTTACGGGGGAGGGCCCAAAAACATTCAGTACTTC. It is translated as CASSYGGGPKNIQYF.

This sequence joins TRBV28 and TRBJ1-4; no firm D call. Germline V CDR1 and CDR2: MDHEN, SYDVKM. The CDR3 sequence is 15 residues long. Trimming removed 4 bases at V and 0 bases at J, with 9 bases between. CDR3 residues: CASSSFGATNEKLFF. CDR3 DNA: TGTGCCAGCAGTTCCTTCGGAGCAACTAATGAAAAACTGTTTTTT.

The chain carries TRBV19 and TRBJ1-2; TRBD1 agrees at 10 bases. V shed 9 bases and J 9 bases; nucleotides not matched to a gene: 19. Germline V lookup: CDR1 LNHDA, CDR2 SQIVND (reference sequence). The CDR3 spans 16 residues. The CDR3 sequence is CASEAGTGVPEGSYTF. The DNA of the CDR3 is TGTGCCAGCGAGGCCGGGACAGGGGTCCCTGAAGGGAGCTACACCTTC. Using reference TRBV19 and TRBJ1-2 for the parts outside the CDR3, the full variable domain is DGGITQSPKYLFRKEGQNVTLSCEQNLNHDAMYWYRQDPGQGLRLIYYSQIVNDFQKGDIAEGYSVSREKKESFPLTVTSAQKNPTAFYLCASEAGTGVPEGSYTFGSGTRLTVV.

The genes are TRBV28 and TRBJ2-6; TRBD2 matches 8 bases. The J segment lost 2 bases and the V segment lost 5 bases, leaving 11 bases of the junction unmatched. This CDR3 contains 18 residues. Germline V gives CDR1 MDHEN, CDR2 SYDVKM. The CDR3 loop is CASSPSLAREAGANVLTF. Written as DNA, the CDR3 is TGTGCCAGCAGTCCCTCACTGGCGCGGGAGGCTGGGGCCAACGTCCTGACTTTC.

The rearrangement links TRBV19 to TRBJ1-1; possibly TRBD1 for D (5 bases). Trimming removed 3 bases at V and 2 bases at J, with 10 bases between. CDR3 size: 14 residues. Per the germline V gene, CDR1 is LNHDA and CDR2 is SQIVND (reference sequence). The CDR3 nucleotides are TGTGCCAGTAGTATCGGAGGGGCAAACACTGAAGCTTTCTTT. Protein sequence: CASSIGGANTEAFF.

This rearrangement joins TRBV16 to TRBJ1-1, with D possibly TRBD1 on 6 matching bases. The CDR3 extends over 13 amino acids. Germline CDR1 and CDR2: KGHSY and FQNENV. V lost 5 bases to trimming and J lost 5 bases, with 12 bases between them. CDR3 protein: CASSTHRGTEAFF. The CDR3 DNA follows: TGTGCCAGCAGCACCCATAGGGGGACTGAAGCTTTCTTT.

The CDR3 here is CASSRLRGQPQHF. Here the CDR3 DNA reads TGTGCCAGCAGCCGTCTCAGGGGACAGCCCCAGCATTTT. The J gene is TRBJ1-5, the V gene TRBV7-9; TRBD1 is a possible D gene (6 bases). In germline, CDR1 is SEHNR, CDR2 FQNEAQ (reference sequence). V was shortened by 5 bases and J by 7 bases, with 12 bases between the two germline ends. CDR3 size: 13 residues.

The gene calls are TRBV10-3 and TRBJ1-1, with TRBD1 as a possible D gene (6 bases). Germline V gives CDR1 ENHRY, CDR2 SYGVKD. Trimming pared 6 bases from V and 0 bases from J, leaving 8 bases between. The CDR3 has 13 residues. CDR3 in DNA: TGTGCCATCAGGGACAGCATGAACACTGAAGCTTTCTTT. Its translation is CAIRDSMNTEAFF.

This clone was counted only a few times. The rearrangement links TRBV29-1 to TRBJ1-2, with D perhaps matching TRBD1 (6 bases). Trimming left V 6 bases short and J 3 bases short, with 11 bases between. The CDR3 covers 12 residues. CDR1 is SQVTM and CDR2 is ANQGSEA in the germline V gene. CDR3 region: CSVNREDYGYTF. The CDR3 DNA reads TGCAGCGTAAACAGGGAAGACTATGGCTACACCTTC.

This chain joins TRBV7-2 and TRBJ1-6; the D gene is possibly TRBD1 (5 bases). Germline CDR1 reads SGHTA; CDR2 reads FQGNSA. The length of the CDR3 is 16 residues. Trimming pared 5 bases from V and 9 bases from J, leaving 20 bases between. CDR3 in DNA: TGTGCCAGCAGCGTAAGGGGACTAGGGGCGGGTTCACCCCTCCACTTT. This encodes CASSVRGLGAGSPLHF. The full variable domain, in which reference TRBV7-2 and TRBJ1-6 provide the parts outside the CDR3, is GAGVSQSPSNKVTEKGKDVELRCDPISGHTALYWYRQSLGQGLEFLIYFQGNSAPDKSGLPSDRFSAERTGGSVSTLTIQRTQQEDSAVYLCASSVRGLGAGSPLHFGNGTRLTVT.